Listed below are T cell receptor beta chains from one sample, sequenced in a study of early stage breast cancer tumors. Generated by immunoSEQ multiplex PCR, the TCRdb table keeps only in-frame clones and is missing some. The sample lists over 15,000 clones, about 86% occurring once. Sequenced: blood. Receptors were obtained from a person aged 65 to 85 with breast cancer. Each CDR3 is given with its conserved first and last residue. Each record gives: clone size, D gene, V gene, J gene, CDR3 protein, CDR3 DNA. D genes are given only for firm matches. Clone size appears in some rows only: once, few, many, or a class for an expanded clone.

size: NA
D: TRBD1
V: TRBV2
J: TRBJ2-7
CDR3: CASSERSARTGFTYEQYF
DNA: TGTGCCAGCAGTGAAAGGTCGGCAAGGACAGGGTTTACGTACGAGCAGTACTTC

size: NA
D: TRBD1
V: TRBV20-1
J: TRBJ2-1
CDR3: CSAWTGGEQFF
DNA: TGCAGTGCTTGGACAGGCGGTGAGCAGTTCTTC

size: NA
D: NA
V: TRBV7-8
J: TRBJ1-6
CDR3: CASSPEVVYSYNSPLHF
DNA: TGTGCCAGCAGCCCCGAGGTTGTCTACTCCTATAATTCACCCCTCCACTTT

size: NA
D: NA
V: TRBV30
J: TRBJ1-5
CDR3: CARSNPERGFYQPQHF
DNA: TGTGCCCGGAGTAACCCCGAACGGGGTTTCTATCAGCCCCAGCATTTT

size: NA
D: TRBD1
V: TRBV28
J: TRBJ1-2
CDR3: CASSSPGQGNYGYTF
DNA: TGTGCCAGCAGTTCACCGGGACAGGGAAACTATGGCTACACCTTC

size: NA
D: NA
V: TRBV19
J: TRBJ2-2
CDR3: CASTPRSGGARAGELFF
DNA: TGTGCCAGTACCCCCCGCTCGGGGGGCGCAAGAGCCGGGGAGCTGTTTTTT

size: NA
D: TRBD1
V: TRBV6-4
J: TRBJ1-2
CDR3: CASSDRQGLNYGYTF
DNA: TGTGCCAGCAGTGACCGACAGGGATTGAACTATGGCTACACCTTC

size: NA
D: NA
V: TRBV18
J: TRBJ1-2
CDR3: CASSPGDGAFYGYTF
DNA: TGTGCCAGCTCACCAGGAGACGGTGCCTTCTATGGCTACACCTTC

size: NA
D: NA
V: TRBV7-2
J: TRBJ2-1
CDR3: CASSLAEPYNEQFF
DNA: TGTGCCAGCAGCTTAGCGGAGCCATACAATGAGCAGTTCTTC

size: NA
D: TRBD1
V: TRBV7-2
J: TRBJ1-2
CDR3: CASSSGQGLHGYTF
DNA: TGTGCCAGCAGCTCGGGACAGGGGCTCCATGGCTACACCTTC

size: NA
D: TRBD1
V: TRBV30
J: TRBJ1-2
CDR3: CAWRVPGGSRLTF
DNA: TGTGCCTGGAGAGTGCCAGGGGGAAGCCGACTCACCTTC

size: NA
D: TRBD1
V: TRBV18
J: TRBJ1-5
CDR3: CASSFQQGNQPQHF
DNA: TGTGCCAGCTCATTTCAACAGGGGAATCAGCCCCAGCATTTT

size: NA
D: TRBD1
V: TRBV25-1
J: TRBJ2-7
CDR3: CASSRDRGKQYF
DNA: TGTGCCAGCAGTCGGGACAGGGGGAAGCAGTACTTC

size: NA
D: TRBD1
V: TRBV28
J: TRBJ1-4
CDR3: CASSFPTGDEKLFF
DNA: TGTGCCAGCAGTTTTCCAACAGGGGATGAAAAACTGTTTTTT

size: NA
D: NA
V: TRBV7-9
J: TRBJ2-6
CDR3: CASSTRASGANVLTF
DNA: TGTGCCAGCAGTACCAGGGCCTCTGGGGCCAACGTCCTGACTTTC

size: NA
D: TRBD2
V: TRBV18
J: TRBJ2-1
CDR3: CASSPRGVAGYNEQFF
DNA: TGTGCCAGCTCACCGCGAGGGGTAGCGGGTTACAATGAGCAGTTCTTC

size: NA
D: TRBD1
V: TRBV30
J: TRBJ2-2
CDR3: CAWSGPAGGIAGELFF
DNA: TGTGCCTGGAGTGGCCCGGCAGGGGGCATTGCCGGGGAGCTGTTTTTT

size: NA
D: TRBD1
V: TRBV19
J: TRBJ2-5
CDR3: CASSGRTGGAETQYF
DNA: TGTGCCAGTAGTGGGAGGACAGGGGGTGCGGAGACCCAGTACTTC

size: NA
D: NA
V: TRBV5-1
J: TRBJ2-3
CDR3: CASSLAFDTQYF
DNA: TGCGCCAGCAGCTTGGCCTTTGATACGCAGTATTTT

size: NA
D: NA
V: TRBV5-1
J: TRBJ1-5
CDR3: CASSPTGGETQPQHF
DNA: TGCGCCAGCAGCCCCACAGGAGGGGAAACTCAGCCCCAGCATTTT

size: NA
D: NA
V: TRBV11-2
J: TRBJ2-1
CDR3: CASSLVVQIYNEQFF
DNA: TGTGCCAGCAGCTTAGTGGTACAGATCTACAATGAGCAGTTCTTC

size: NA
D: TRBD2
V: TRBV7-8
J: TRBJ2-1
CDR3: CASSRDELAGPDNEQFF
DNA: TGTGCCAGCAGCCGAGATGAGCTAGCGGGGCCCGACAATGAGCAGTTCTTC

size: NA
D: NA
V: TRBV6-1
J: TRBJ2-5
CDR3: CASSEAQGRKTQYF
DNA: TGTGCCAGCAGTGAAGCTCAGGGGCGGAAGACCCAGTACTTC

size: NA
D: NA
V: TRBV9
J: TRBJ1-6
CDR3: CASSVDSRNSPLHF
DNA: TGTGCCAGCAGCGTAGATAGTCGTAATTCACCCCTCCACTTT

size: few
D: NA
V: TRBV20-1
J: TRBJ2-4
CDR3: CSASLLNIQYF
DNA: TGCAGTGCCTCCCTTTTAAACATTCAGTACTTC

size: NA
D: NA
V: TRBV7-9
J: TRBJ2-2
CDR3: CASSLAWRAGELFF
DNA: TGTGCCAGCAGCTTAGCTTGGCGGGCCGGGGAGCTGTTTTTT

size: NA
D: TRBD1
V: TRBV30
J: TRBJ1-2
CDR3: CAWTGQGHYGYTF
DNA: TGTGCCTGGACAGGACAGGGGCACTATGGCTACACCTTC

size: NA
D: TRBD1
V: TRBV19
J: TRBJ1-5
CDR3: CASSPPGQINQPQHF
DNA: TGTGCCAGTAGCCCGCCGGGACAGATTAATCAGCCCCAGCATTTT

size: NA
D: NA
V: TRBV7-2
J: TRBJ2-3
CDR3: CASSPQWGRTDTQYF
DNA: TGTGCCAGCAGCCCGCAGTGGGGGCGCACAGATACGCAGTATTTT

size: once
D: NA
V: TRBV9
J: TRBJ2-3
CDR3: CASSETGNRADTQYF
DNA: TGTGCCAGCAGCGAAACAGGGAACAGGGCAGATACGCAGTATTTT

size: NA
D: NA
V: TRBV5-5
J: TRBJ2-7
CDR3: CASSLPTGYEQYF
DNA: TGTGCCAGCAGCCTGCCTACAGGGTACGAGCAGTACTTC

size: NA
D: TRBD2
V: TRBV5-1
J: TRBJ2-5
CDR3: CASSLAGSGGAQETQYF
DNA: TGCGCCAGCAGCTTGGCCGGAAGCGGGGGGGCCCAAGAGACCCAGTACTTC

size: NA
D: TRBD1
V: TRBV5-4
J: TRBJ1-1
CDR3: CASSLGQGRAFF
DNA: TGTGCCAGCAGCCTCGGACAGGGTAGAGCTTTCTTT

size: NA
D: TRBD1
V: TRBV4-2
J: TRBJ2-2
CDR3: CASSQGTGGNTGELFF
DNA: TGTGCCAGCAGCCAAGGGACAGGGGGCAACACCGGGGAGCTGTTTTTT

size: NA
D: NA
V: TRBV6-1
J: TRBJ2-4
CDR3: CASSELEGGIQYF
DNA: TGTGCCAGCAGTGAACTGGAGGGTGGCATTCAGTACTTC

size: once
D: NA
V: TRBV9
J: TRBJ2-7
CDR3: CASSVDMLRGYEQYF
DNA: TGTGCCAGCAGCGTAGATATGTTAAGAGGTTACGAGCAGTACTTC

size: NA
D: NA
V: TRBV4-3
J: TRBJ2-7
CDR3: CASSQEQGYEQYF
DNA: TGCGCCAGCAGCCAAGAACAGGGCTACGAGCAGTACTTC

size: NA
D: TRBD1
V: TRBV18
J: TRBJ1-5
CDR3: CASSRDRDQPQHF
DNA: TGTGCCAGCTCGAGGGACAGGGATCAGCCCCAGCATTTT

size: NA
D: TRBD2
V: TRBV19
J: TRBJ2-2
CDR3: CASTAPAGVNTGELFF
DNA: TGTGCCAGTACCGCCCCAGCGGGGGTGAACACCGGGGAGCTGTTTTTT

size: NA
D: TRBD1
V: TRBV4-1
J: TRBJ1-5
CDR3: CASSPGTGQNQPQHF
DNA: TGCGCCAGCAGCCCGGGGACAGGGCAGAATCAGCCCCAGCATTTT

size: NA
D: NA
V: TRBV5-1
J: TRBJ2-3
CDR3: CASSGTLQGLSTDTQYF
DNA: TGCGCCAGCAGCGGAACCCTACAGGGCCTTAGCACAGATACGCAGTATTTT

size: once
D: TRBD1
V: TRBV9
J: TRBJ1-3
CDR3: CASSGAGTVGNTIYF
DNA: TGTGCCAGCAGCGGAGCCGGGACAGTGGGAAACACCATATATTTT

size: NA
D: NA
V: TRBV7-9
J: TRBJ2-3
CDR3: CASSLAGGDTQYF
DNA: TGTGCCAGCAGCTTAGCGGGGGGTGATACGCAGTATTTT

size: NA
D: NA
V: TRBV9
J: TRBJ1-4
CDR3: CASSVGGSDGEKLFF
DNA: TGTGCCAGCAGCGTAGGGGGCAGCGACGGGGAAAAACTGTTTTTT

size: NA
D: TRBD2
V: TRBV5-1
J: TRBJ2-7
CDR3: CASSSELAGGYEQYF
DNA: TGCGCCAGCAGCTCCGAACTAGCGGGGGGCTACGAGCAGTACTTC

size: NA
D: TRBD2
V: TRBV18
J: TRBJ2-1
CDR3: CASSARAGANNEQFF
DNA: TGTGCCAGCTCCGCCCGAGCGGGGGCCAACAATGAGCAGTTCTTC

size: NA
D: TRBD1
V: TRBV28
J: TRBJ1-2
CDR3: CASSLLGQGGGGYTF
DNA: TGTGCCAGCAGTTTATTGGGACAGGGAGGTGGAGGCTACACCTTC